These T cell receptor beta chains were read from a single sample in a study of naive and memory T cell subsets. MiXCR, run by TCRdb on the UMI-ligation and nested PCR reads, gives a single entry per CDR3 protein. The sample includes some 80,000 distinct CDR3 sequences, 8% to 9.5% of them seen just once. Sequencing input: naive CD8+ T cells from blood. These receptors came from a human donor in good health. Both conserved end residues are part of each CDR3. D genes are given only for firm matches. Size is omitted from some rows. Given values are once, few, many or a class for expanded clones.

d_call j_call clone_size v_call cdr3_aa cdr3_nt
TRBD1 TRBJ2-7 few TRBV11-2 CASRRYPDRGDEQYF TGTGCCAGCAGACGATATCCGGACAGGGGGGACGAGCAGTACTTC
- TRBJ1-6 many TRBV6-2/TRBV6-3 CASSYGGALHF TGTGCCAGCAGTTACGGGGGAGCCCTCCACTTT
TRBD2 TRBJ2-5 - TRBV24-1 CATRGAGAQETQYF TGTGCCACCAGAGGAGCGGGAGCTCAAGAGACCCAGTACTTC
- TRBJ2-1 few TRBV6-2/TRBV6-3 CASSYSNGLYNEQFF TGTGCCAGCAGTTACTCGAATGGTCTATACAATGAGCAGTTCTTC
TRBD2 TRBJ2-3 - TRBV6-2/TRBV6-3 CASSYVLAGGTDTQYF TGTGCCAGCAGTTACGTACTAGCGGGAGGCACAGATACGCAGTATTTT
- TRBJ2-3 few TRBV5-5 CASSLWRTDTQYF TGTGCCAGCAGCTTGTGGAGAACAGATACGCAGTATTTT
TRBD2 TRBJ2-2 - TRBV28 CASSLDSGTNTGELFF TGTGCCAGCAGTCTCGACAGCGGGACGAACACCGGGGAGCTGTTTTTT
- TRBJ1-6 - TRBV3-1 CASSQDGPDNNSPLHF TGTGCCAGCAGCCAAGATGGGCCGGACAATAATTCACCCCTCCACTTT
- TRBJ1-6 few TRBV28 CASSEVGAHASSYNSPLHF TGTGCCAGCAGTGAAGTCGGAGCCCATGCGAGCTCCTATAATTCACCCCTCCACTTT
TRBD1 TRBJ1-5 - TRBV7-9 CASSFQGGNQPQHF TGTGCCAGCAGCTTTCAGGGGGGCAATCAGCCCCAGCATTTT
- TRBJ2-1 - TRBV14 CASSQGWLAEQFF TGTGCCAGCAGCCAAGGGTGGCTAGCTGAGCAGTTCTTC
TRBD1 TRBJ1-1 many TRBV27 CASSPDRVEAFF TGTGCCAGCAGTCCCGACAGGGTCGAAGCTTTCTTT
- TRBJ2-7 - TRBV7-6 CASSLYGSSYEQYF TGTGCCAGCAGCTTATACGGTAGCTCCTACGAGCAGTACTTC
TRBD1 TRBJ2-2 many TRBV20-1 CSATPGQGSNTGELFF TGCAGTGCAACCCCGGGACAGGGGTCGAACACCGGGGAGCTGTTTTTT
- TRBJ2-7 many TRBV29-1 CSVTGSSYEQYF TGCAGCGTCACAGGGTCGTCCTACGAGCAGTACTTC
- TRBJ1-2 many TRBV5-4 CASSSPQDRANYGYTF TGTGCCAGCAGCTCGCCACAAGACCGCGCTAACTATGGCTACACCTTC
- TRBJ1-6 - TRBV28 CASSLAANSPLHF TGTGCCAGCAGCCTTGCGGCCAATTCACCCCTCCACTTT
- TRBJ2-2 - TRBV7-9 CASSLALRERDTGELFF TGTGCCAGCAGCTTAGCGCTCAGGGAAAGGGACACCGGGGAGCTGTTTTTT
- TRBJ2-1 - TRBV10-3 CATAGSYEQFF TGTGCCACCGCAGGGAGTTATGAGCAGTTCTTC
TRBD2 TRBJ2-5 - TRBV11-2 CASSGGGGSSRETQYF TGTGCCAGCAGCGGTGGCGGCGGGAGCTCGAGGGAGACCCAGTACTTC
TRBD2 TRBJ2-1 few TRBV29-1 CSVVGLAESSSYNEQFF TGCAGCGTTGTAGGACTAGCGGAGTCGAGCTCCTACAATGAGCAGTTCTTC
TRBD2 TRBJ2-1 many TRBV29-1 CSAQGLAGGKKSYNEQFF TGCAGCGCCCAGGGACTAGCGGGAGGGAAGAAGTCCTACAATGAGCAGTTCTTC
- TRBJ1-5 - TRBV5-5 CASSSVLQLGSNQPQHF TGTGCCAGCAGCTCGGTCCTCCAGCTGGGTTCTAATCAGCCCCAGCATTTT
TRBD2 TRBJ2-7 few TRBV11-2 CASSLGLAGAGEQYF TGTGCCAGCAGCCTGGGACTAGCGGGAGCAGGGGAGCAGTACTTC
TRBD2 TRBJ2-2 once TRBV10-3 CAISGESGRDTGELFF TGTGCCATCAGCGGGGAAAGCGGGAGAGACACCGGGGAGCTGTTTTTT
- TRBJ2-7 few TRBV6-5 CASSFREGDYEQYF TGTGCCAGCAGTTTCAGGGAGGGGGACTACGAGCAGTACTTC
- TRBJ1-2 - TRBV29-1 CSVEALDRINYGYTF TGCAGCGTTGAAGCCCTAGACCGAATTAACTATGGCTACACCTTC